These 13 T cell receptor beta chains originate from one sample sequenced in a study of regulatory T cells in long-lasting Graves disease. Construction of TCR beta libraries relied on iRepertoire HTBI primers and on Arm-PCR targeting CDR3 regions. TCRdb ran MiXCR on the multiplex PCR reads and lists one entry per CDR3 protein. The data contain about 500,000 distinct CDR3 sequences, more than 10% of them singletons. This sample's time point: newly diagnosed GD, antithyroid drugs for less than 3 months. Preparation of the TCR library used RNA extracted from PBMCs. These data were likewise used in another study, on T cells in Graves' hyperthyroidism and ophthalmopathy.

The material was peripheral blood mononuclear cells (PBMCs), obtained at new diagnosis, from a patient treated with antithyroid drugs. The receptors stem from a woman aged 25 to 39 with Graves disease.

Ten or more counts support this clonotype. The V and J genes are TRBV19 and TRBJ2-2, with a possible D match to TRBD1 (6 bases). V lost 5 bases, J lost 2 bases, and 12 bases lay in between. Germline CDR1 reads LNHDA; CDR2 reads SQIVND (reference sequence). This CDR3 region has 15 residues. The CDR3 sequence is CASSLRQANTGELFF. DNA for the CDR3: TGTGCCAGTAGTCTCAGACAGGCTAACACCGGGGAGCTGTTTTTT.

The rearrangement uses TRBV5-4 and TRBJ2-2, with D tentatively TRBD1 (7 bases). The CDR3 extends over 16 amino acids. Trimming took 5 bases from V and 4 from J, leaving 18 bases between them. Germline V CDR1 and CDR2: SGHNT, YYREEE (reference sequence). CDR3 DNA: TGTGCCAGCAGGAGGTTTGGGCAGGGGGGCACCGGGGAGCTGTTTTTT. The encoded protein is CASRRFGQGGTGELFF.

This clonotype came up many times. The genes are TRBV27 and TRBJ2-3, with a possible D match to TRBD1 (5 bases). CDR1 and CDR2 (germline): MNHEY, SMNVEV (reference sequence). This CDR3 comprises 15 residues. Trimming pared 3 bases from V and 0 bases from J, leaving 10 bases between. The DNA for the CDR3 is TGTGCCAGCAGTTTTAGGACATCCAGCACAGATACGCAGTATTTT. The encoded protein is CASSFRTSSTDTQYF.

This clonotype was detected many times. The chain is built from TRBV6-5 and TRBJ1-4, with D perhaps matching TRBD1 (5 bases). The CDR3 covers 14 residues. Per germline, CDR1 MNHEY and CDR2 SVGAGI. Trimming removed 4 bases from V and 10 bases from J, with 16 bases in between. The CDR3 spells CASSSPITGGKLFF. As DNA, the CDR3 is TGTGCCAGCAGTTCACCAATTACAGGAGGAAAACTGTTTTTT.

This clonotype was observed at least ten times. This sequence joins TRBV7-2 and TRBJ1-2; 8 nucleotides agree with TRBD1. V was clipped by 5 bases and J by 8 bases; unmatched bases: 7. Germline lookup yields CDR1 SGHTA and CDR2 FQGNSA. CDR3 length: 13 amino acids. CDR3 residues: CASSLRGRGGYTF. The CDR3 DNA reads as TGTGCCAGCAGCCTCAGGGGGCGCGGCGGCTACACCTTC.

This clonotype was seen only a few times. V and J are TRBV9 and TRBJ2-2, with D perhaps matching TRBD1 or TRBD2 (5 bases each). Per germline, CDR1 SGDLS and CDR2 YYNGEE. Trimming removed 3 bases at V and 6 bases at J, with 18 bases between. The length of the CDR3 is 16 residues. CDR3 coding DNA: TGTGCCAGCAGCGGTCGGGACGGGTCATTGTCCGGGGAGCTGTTTTTT. Translating it yields CASSGRDGSLSGELFF.

V usage is TRBV19 and J usage is TRBJ2-3, with TRBD1 as a possible D gene (5 bases). The CDR3 runs to 14 residues. With 2 bases removed from V and 5 bases from J, the gap between germline ends came to 11 bases. Germline V CDR1 and CDR2: LNHDA, SQIVND (reference sequence). This CDR3 is CASSIPRVQDTQYF. For the CDR3, the DNA is TGTGCCAGTAGTATACCCAGGGTCCAAGATACGCAGTATTTT.

This clonotype was observed many times. The rearrangement links TRBV3-1 to TRBJ2-1; 8 bases fit TRBD2. The J segment lost 7 bases and the V segment lost 6 bases, leaving 14 bases of the junction unmatched. The CDR3 consists of 16 residues. The germline gives CDR1 LGHDT, CDR2 YNNKEL (reference sequence). CDR3 bases: TGTGCCAGCAGAGCCCGCGTTGGTAGCGGGAAGAATGAGCAGTTCTTC. Translating gives CASRARVGSGKNEQFF.

CDR3: CASSARGAAETEAFF. Written as DNA, the CDR3 is TGTGCCAGCAGCGCCAGGGGGGCAGCAGAAACTGAAGCTTTCTTT. The J gene is TRBJ1-1, the V gene TRBV11-2; 7 bases are a match to TRBD1. There are 15 residues in the CDR3. The V segment lost 5 bases and the J segment 5 bases; nucleotides outside the gene matches: 11. The germline V gene encodes CDR1 SGHAT and CDR2 FQNNGV.

This clonotype has ten or more counts. The rearrangement joins TRBV20-1 to TRBJ2-7; TRBD2 might be the D (5 bases). V lost 5 bases, J lost 0 bases, and 11 bases lay in between. The CDR3 consists of 13 residues. The germline V gene has CDR1 DFQATT and CDR2 SNEGSKA (reference sequence). In DNA, the CDR3 is TGCAGTGCTTTTCCGGGGTACTCCTACGAGCAGTACTTC. Translated: CSAFPGYSYEQYF.

This clonotype has a count of ten or more. The chain has TRBV28 and TRBJ1-5; 7 bases are a match to TRBD1. Germline V gene sequence: CDR1 MDHEN, CDR2 SYDVKM. The V gene end was trimmed by 6 bases and the J gene end by 7 bases; junction bases not matched to a gene: 9. CDR3 length: 14 residues. CDR3: CASSLRGARQPQHF. In nucleotides, the CDR3 is TGTGCCAGCAGCCTCAGGGGGGCAAGGCAGCCCCAGCATTTT.

Comment on this clonotype: This sequence may be a read error, since a much larger clone differs from it by one base. Likely a read error: the CDR3 ends without its conserved phenylalanine or tryptophan. The limits of the CDR3 on the DNA are not certain, so only TCRdb's listed CDR3 is given. The chain combines TRBV11-3 with TRBJ2-5; the table's D call of TRBD1 was not tested on the DNA. The CDR3 numbers 12 amino acids, ends counted. Looked up from germline, CDR1 is SGHNT and CDR2 is YENEEA. The CDR3 here is CASSLSRRGLSP.

The V and J genes are TRBV7-9 and TRBJ2-1; TRBD2 aligns across 9 bases. Germline CDR1 and CDR2: SEHNR and FQNEAQ (reference sequence). Unmatched junction bases numbered 13, after V lost 5 bases and J lost 5 bases. CDR3 length: 17 residues. CDR3 residues: CASSAPGLAGGNNEQFF. The CDR3 region has the DNA TGTGCCAGCAGCGCCCCGGGACTGGCGGGAGGGAACAATGAGCAGTTCTTC.